These 27 T cell receptor beta chains came from one sample sequenced in a study of shared clonotypes between healthy human individuals. Selected positively for CCR7 and CD45RO-negative, naive CD8 cells excluded terminally differentiated effector memory CD45RA+ cells. Here immunoSEQ multiplex PCR was the method, and the copy in TCRdb shows in-frame clones only, minus some. The table records about 700,000 clones, around 90% of them present only once. The specimen sequenced was naive CD8+ T cells sorted from blood. All receptors derive from a man younger than 40 in good health.

For the CDR3, the DNA is TGTGCCAGCAGCTTTTGGGGAACCCCAACAGATACGCAGTATTTT. Translated, it gives CASSFWGTPTDTQYF. V and J are TRBV5-5 and TRBJ2-3, with D uncertain. The V end was cut by 2 bases, the J end by 3 bases, with 13 bases between. Germline assignment: CDR1 SGHKS and CDR2 YYEKEE (reference sequence). The CDR3 is 15 residues long.

Here the CDR3 DNA reads TGTGCCAGCAGCTTGGCGCCAGGGAGCTCCTACGAGCAGTACTTC. This codes for CASSLAPGSSYEQYF. The chain is built from TRBV5-6 and TRBJ2-7; TRBD1 or TRBD2 may be the D gene (5 bases each). This CDR3 is 15 amino acids long. Germline V gene sequence: CDR1 SGHDT, CDR2 YYEEEE. Trimming shortened V by 0 bases and J by 0 bases, and 10 bases separated the two germline ends. Supplemented by reference TRBV5-6 and TRBJ2-7, the full variable domain reads DAGVTQSPTHLIKTRGQQVTLRCSPKSGHDTVSWYQQALGQGPQFIFQYYEEEERQRGNFPDRFSGHQFPNYSSELNVNALLLGDSALYLCASSLAPGSSYEQYFGPGTRLTVT.

This clone is a singleton in its sample. The chain is built from TRBV9 and TRBJ2-7, with 8 positions matching TRBD1. CDR1 and CDR2 (germline): SGDLS, YYNGEE. This CDR3 is built from 18 residues. V lost 0 bases and J lost 0; bases outside the gene matches: 11. CDR3: CASSVGGQVNQSSYEQYF. Written as DNA, the CDR3 is TGTGCCAGCAGCGTAGGGGGACAGGTCAACCAGTCCTCCTACGAGCAGTACTTC.

The chain uses TRBV11-1 and TRBJ2-1, with D possibly matching TRBD1 (6 bases). The V gene lost 3 bases and the J gene lost 5 bases, with 17 bases spanning the gap. Germline V gene lookup returns CDR1 SGHAT and CDR2 FQDESV (reference sequence). The CDR3 extends over 16 amino acids. The CDR3 spells CASSFFPRTDNNEQFF. For the CDR3, the DNA is TGTGCCAGCAGCTTTTTCCCAAGGACAGATAACAATGAGCAGTTCTTC.

The chain has TRBV7-2 and TRBJ2-5; 9 positions agree with TRBD2. The CDR3 loop spans 16 amino acids. The V gene's germline CDR1 is SGHTA and CDR2 FQGNSA. The V segment lost 4 bases and the J segment 2 bases; nucleotides outside the gene matches: 8. The DNA of the CDR3 is TGTGCCAGCAGCTCTCGGACTAGCGACACTCAAGAGACCCAGTACTTC. It is translated as CASSSRTSDTQETQYF.

The chain carries TRBV7-6 and TRBJ2-3; D may be TRBD2 (5 bases). The germline CDR1 and CDR2 sequences are SGHVS and FNYEAQ. This CDR3 is 18 amino acids long. Trimming removed 5 bases at V and 0 bases at J, with 21 bases between. The DNA of the CDR3 is TGTGCCAGCAGCGCTAGGGTCGGGCCTAGCCGAAGCACAGATACGCAGTATTTT. Its protein is CASSARVGPSRSTDTQYF.

The chain couples TRBV11-3 to TRBJ2-1; D possibly corresponds to TRBD2 (5 bases). The CDR3 totals 13 residues. Germline-derived CDR1 and CDR2 are SGHNT and YENEEA. Trimming pared 5 bases from V and 11 bases from J, leaving 16 bases between. CDR3: CASSPDVSGKQFF. The DNA of the CDR3 is TGTGCCAGCAGCCCAGATGTGAGCGGTAAGCAGTTCTTC.

J is TRBJ2-7 and V is TRBV7-9, with 8 nucleotides matching TRBD2. The V and J ends lost 4 bases and 1 base, in that order; junction bases with no gene match: 9. The CDR3 runs 16 residues. The germline CDR1 and CDR2 sequences are SEHNR and FQNEAQ (reference sequence). The CDR3 loop reads CASSSRGGLGSYEQYF. The CDR3 DNA reads TGTGCCAGCAGCTCCCGAGGGGGACTAGGATCCTACGAGCAGTACTTC.

The chain joins TRBV7-6 to TRBJ2-1; 14 bases are a match to TRBD2. J gave up 2 bases and V 5 bases, and 5 bases lay outside the gene matches. The CDR3 is made up of 17 amino acids. CDR1 is SGHVS, CDR2 FNYEAQ, per germline. The CDR3 sequence: CASSPTSGRATYNEQFF. In nucleotides, the CDR3 is TGTGCCAGCAGCCCGACTAGCGGGAGGGCCACCTACAATGAGCAGTTCTTC.

This clone was recorded only once. The genes are TRBV29-1 and TRBJ2-1, with 9 nucleotides matching TRBD2. The CDR3 extends over 19 amino acids. Germline V CDR1 and CDR2: SQVTM, ANQGSEA. The V gene end was trimmed by 5 bases and the J gene end by 2 bases; junction bases not matched to a gene: 19. CDR3: CSVSPLPSREGRAYNEQFF. DNA for the CDR3: TGCAGCGTTTCCCCTCTGCCCTCGCGGGAGGGGCGCGCCTACAATGAGCAGTTCTTC.

A word on this clone: Given a much more abundant clone one base away, this may be a read error. J is TRBJ1-4 and V is TRBV7-6, with 8 bases that match TRBD1. The CDR3 has 14 residues. Germline CDR1 and CDR2: SGHVS and FNYEAQ. J lost 6 bases, V lost 3 bases, and 3 bases had no gene match. CDR3 in amino acids: CASSFGTGYEKLFF. CDR3 DNA: TGTGCCAGCAGCTTCGGGACAGGATATGAAAAACTGTTTTTT.

CDR3 coding DNA: TGTGCCAGTAGTTCATCGTTAGGGGGAGATACGCAGTATTTT. It translates to CASSSSLGGDTQYF. The V and J genes are TRBV19 and TRBJ2-3; maybe TRBD1 (6 bases). CDR1 is LNHDA, CDR2 SQIVND, per germline (reference sequence). V lost 5 bases to trimming and J lost 5 bases, with 14 bases between them. CDR3 size: 14 residues.

The rearrangement joins TRBV6-5 to TRBJ2-7; 8 bases line up with TRBD2. In germline, CDR1 is MNHEY, CDR2 SVGAGI. The CDR3 sequence is 13 residues long. V shed 5 bases, J shed 6 bases, and the junction held 6 bases outside the gene matches. This CDR3 is CASSAGLEVEQYF. The CDR3 nucleotides read TGTGCCAGCAGTGCGGGACTAGAGGTCGAGCAGTACTTC.

The gene calls are TRBV14 and TRBJ2-1, with 8 bases identical to TRBD1. The CDR3 is 17 amino acids. Germline V lookup: CDR1 SGHDN, CDR2 FVKESK. V shed 0 bases and J 7 bases; nucleotides not matched to a gene: 11. The CDR3 nucleotides read TGTGCCAGCAGCCAAGAACCGTGGGACAGGTATGGGAATGAGCAGTTCTTC. Its translation: CASSQEPWDRYGNEQFF.

The CDR3 sequence: CASSDYLETGGLNYGYTF. In DNA form, the CDR3 reads TGCGCCAGCAGTGATTACCTTGAGACAGGCGGACTTAACTATGGCTACACCTTC. The chain is built from TRBV10-2 and TRBJ1-2; D is perhaps TRBD1 (6 bases). V was shortened by 3 bases and J by 1 base, with 21 bases between the two germline ends. The CDR3 covers 18 residues. The germline V gene encodes CDR1 WSHSY and CDR2 SAAADI.

The CDR3 sequence: CASGSGRQQFF. CDR3 nucleotides: TGTGCTAGTGGGAGCGGGAGGCAACAGTTCTTC. This rearrangement joins TRBV12-5 to TRBJ2-1; 9 bases fit TRBD2. The CDR3 contains 11 residues. V was clipped by 6 bases and J by 13 bases; unmatched bases: 4. Germline-derived CDR1 and CDR2 are LGHNT and FRNRAP.

The V and J genes are TRBV5-4 and TRBJ2-1, with 10 bases lining up with TRBD2. V dropped 0 bases and J dropped 6; count of bases not matched to a gene: 6. CDR3 length equals 16 residues. Germline V gives CDR1 SGHNT, CDR2 YYREEE (reference sequence). The CDR3 DNA reads as TGTGCCAGCAGCTTGGAGAGCGGGAGGGGTGGCAATGAGCAGTTCTTC. Translation gives CASSLESGRGGNEQFF.

This sequence joins TRBV7-9 and TRBJ2-7; D may be TRBD2 (6 bases). The CDR3 extends over 14 amino acids. Trimming removed 3 bases at V and 4 bases at J, with 13 bases between. CDR1 and CDR2 from the germline V gene are SEHNR and FQNEAQ (reference sequence). The CDR3 spells CASSLEGREYEQYF. CDR3 in DNA: TGTGCCAGCAGCTTGGAGGGAAGGGAGTACGAGCAGTACTTC.

V usage is TRBV7-2 and J usage is TRBJ2-7, with 7 nucleotides matching TRBD2. The CDR3 has 15 residues. The ends lost 2 bases at V and 2 bases at J; junction bases unmatched: 6. CDR1 is SGHTA, CDR2 FQGNSA, per germline. In nucleotides, the CDR3 is TGTGCCAGCAGCTTAACGGCTAGCGGAGCCTACGAGCAGTACTTC. Residues: CASSLTASGAYEQYF. The complete variable domain, with remaining parts taken from reference TRBV7-2 and TRBJ2-7, reads GAGVSQSPSNKVTEKGKDVELRCDPISGHTALYWYRQSLGQGLEFLIYFQGNSAPDKSGLPSDRFSAERTGGSVSTLTIQRTQQEDSAVYLCASSLTASGAYEQYFGPGTRLTVT.

The CDR3 coding sequence is TGTGCCAGCAGCTTAGGCGAGGGTTTTAGCACTGAAGCTTTCTTT. It specifies CASSLGEGFSTEAFF. The chain has TRBV7-9 and TRBJ1-1; D uncertain. V shed 1 base and J shed 4 bases, with 13 bases lying between them. Germline V gene data show CDR1 as SEHNR and CDR2 as FQNEAQ (reference sequence). The length of the CDR3 is 15 residues.

With respect to this clone: At the DNA level, this CDR3 is encoded by other sequences in the same sample as well. The V call is TRBV4-3, the J call TRBJ2-7; 10 bases align to TRBD2. The CDR3 contains 15 residues. V shed 1 base, J shed 4 bases, and the junction held 4 bases outside the gene matches. Germline CDR1 and CDR2: LGHNA and YSLEER. CDR3 nucleotide sequence: TGCGCCAGCAGCCAAGGGACTAGCGGCGTTTACGAGCAGTACTTC. Translation: CASSQGTSGVYEQYF.

The rearrangement links TRBV25-1 to TRBJ2-3; D might be TRBD1 (6 bases). This CDR3 has 15 residues. Trimming cost V 5 bases and J 9 bases, with 21 bases left between them. Germline V gene sequence: CDR1 MGHDK, CDR2 SYGVNS. CDR3 coding DNA: TGTGCCAGCAGTTTGGGGGCGGGTAGTGCGGACACGCAGTATTTT. It translates to CASSLGAGSADTQYF.

The chain links TRBV29-1 to TRBJ2-2; D gene unclear. Germline CDR1 SQVTM, CDR2 ANQGSEA. Trimming shortened V by 3 bases and J by 1 base, and 6 bases separated the two germline ends. This CDR3 region has 13 residues. The CDR3 loop reads CSVDMENTGELFF. CDR3 sequence (DNA): TGCAGCGTTGACATGGAGAACACCGGGGAGCTGTTTTTT.

The chain couples TRBV27 to TRBJ2-5; D gene uncertain. The CDR3 runs 14 residues. The germline V gene encodes CDR1 MNHEY and CDR2 SMNVEV (reference sequence). V lost 1 base, J lost 2 bases, and 8 bases lay in between. Here the CDR3 reads CASSLFPFQETQYF. As DNA, the CDR3 is TGTGCCAGCAGTTTATTCCCCTTTCAAGAGACCCAGTACTTC.

The chain combines TRBV5-6 with TRBJ2-7; the match to TRBD2 covers 8 bases. CDR3 length equals 16 residues. Trimming removed 1 base from V and 0 bases from J; junction bases left unmatched: 6. The germline V gene encodes CDR1 SGHDT and CDR2 YYEEEE. CDR3 sequence (DNA): TGTGCCAGCAGCTTGACCAAACTAGCGGCCTCCTACGAGCAGTACTTC. Encoded protein: CASSLTKLAASYEQYF.

This rearrangement joins TRBV13 to TRBJ2-7; TRBD1 agrees at 7 bases. The germline V gene encodes CDR1 PRHDT and CDR2 FYEKMQ (reference sequence). The V and J ends lost 4 bases and 2 bases, in that order; junction bases with no gene match: 11. This CDR3 is 16 amino acids long. Written as DNA, the CDR3 is TGTGCCAGCAGCTCCTCCGACAGGGAGTTACCCTACGAGCAGTACTTC. Amino acid sequence: CASSSSDRELPYEQYF.

This rearrangement joins TRBV7-2 to TRBJ2-3; D call uncertain. Trimming cost V 4 bases and J 6 bases, with 14 bases left between them. The CDR3 sequence is 14 residues long. The germline gives CDR1 SGHTA, CDR2 FQGNSA. CDR3 sequence: CASSSPLHWDTQYF. The DNA for the CDR3 is TGTGCCAGCAGCTCCCCGCTCCATTGGGATACGCAGTATTTT.